These 9 T cell receptor beta chains came from one sample sequenced in a study of blood T cell repertoires in COVID-19. Sequenced by immunoSEQ multiplex PCR; TCRdb stores in-frame clones only, minus some. Of under 85,000 clones listed, over 70% were seen once; the top ten hold 9.5% to 10%. Sequencing input: peripheral blood. These receptors were collected from a human donor in a cohort sampled during active COVID-19.

This sequence joins TRBV5-1 and TRBJ1-2; D unclear. The ends were cut back, 4 bases at V and 0 bases at J, with 10 bases in the middle. CDR1 is SGHRS and CDR2 is YFSETQ in the germline V gene. The CDR3 is 14 amino acids. CDR3 bases: TGCGCCAGCAGCCCCCTCGGAGCTAACTATGGCTACACCTTC. Translating gives CASSPLGANYGYTF.

The rearrangement links TRBV5-6 to TRBJ2-4; D might be TRBD1 (5 bases). Germline-derived CDR1 and CDR2 are SGHDT and YYEEEE. This CDR3 spans 14 amino acids. V lost 3 bases to trimming and J lost 8 bases, with 15 bases between them. CDR3 nucleotide sequence: TGTGCCAGCAGCTCTAACAGCGAAGGGGACATTCAGTACTTC. Translation: CASSSNSEGDIQYF.

J is TRBJ2-2 and V is TRBV2, with 7 bases that match TRBD1. Trimming at V came to 6 bases and at J to 9 bases, leaving 10 bases not matched to a gene. The V gene's germline CDR1 is SNHLY and CDR2 FYNNEI. This CDR3 is 14 amino acids long. The CDR3 DNA sequence: TGTGCCAGCAGGGGGACAGTGGCGGCGTGGGAGCTGTTTTTT. Its protein product is CASRGTVAAWELFF.

This sequence joins TRBV6-2 or TRBV6-3 and TRBJ1-6; D not certain. This CDR3 contains 16 residues. V shed 0 bases and J shed 2 bases, with 8 bases lying between them. The germline CDR1 and CDR2 sequences are MNHEY and SVGEGT. The CDR3 protein is CASSYSRSTYNSPLHF. CDR3 coding DNA: TGTGCCAGCAGTTACTCGCGGAGCACCTATAATTCACCCCTCCACTTT.

As DNA, the CDR3 is TGTGCCAGCAGCCTCCTCCCGGGGGTCCTCACTGAAGCTTTCTTT. Translated, it gives CASSLLPGVLTEAFF. V is TRBV3-1 (or the pseudogene TRBV3-2) and J is TRBJ1-1, with D possibly being TRBD1 (5 bases). CDR1 is LGHDT, CDR2 YNNKEL, per germline (reference sequence). The CDR3 has 15 amino acids. Deletions cut 4 bases from V and 4 bases from J, with 16 bases between.

V and J are TRBV6-1 and TRBJ1-1, with 7 positions matching TRBD1. There are 14 residues in the CDR3. The junction had 3 bases not matched to a gene; V was cut back by 2 bases and J by 3 bases. Germline V gives CDR1 MNHNS, CDR2 SASEGT. The CDR3, as DNA: TGTGCCAGCAGTGAATCAGGGGGAGACACTGAAGCTTTCTTT. This sequence encodes CASSESGGDTEAFF.

This clone showed up just a few times. J is TRBJ2-7 and V is TRBV3-1 (or the pseudogene TRBV3-2); D may be TRBD2 (6 bases). Germline CDR1 is LGHDT and CDR2 is YNNKEL (reference sequence). The CDR3 runs 14 residues. The V gene lost 4 bases and the J gene lost 3 bases, with 13 bases spanning the gap. CDR3 sequence: CASSRRGAGYEQYF. In DNA form, the CDR3 reads TGTGCCAGCAGCCGGAGGGGTGCGGGCTACGAGCAGTACTTC.

The V call is TRBV5-6, the J call TRBJ1-2; 7 nucleotides match TRBD1. The V segment lost 0 bases and the J segment 8 bases; nucleotides outside the gene matches: 7. CDR1 is SGHDT, CDR2 YYEEEE, per germline. This CDR3 comprises 14 residues. CDR3 nucleotides: TGTGCCAGCAGCTTGGGTGACAGGGTGGAAGGCTACACCTTC. It translates to CASSLGDRVEGYTF.

This chain connects TRBV6-6 to TRBJ1-5, with 11 bases matching TRBD1. CDR3 length equals 15 residues. Per germline, CDR1 MNHNY and CDR2 SVGAGI (reference sequence). Losses at the gene ends were 4 bases for V and 1 base for J; bases not matched to a gene: 0. CDR3 bases: TGTGCCAGCAGTTGGGACAGGGGGAGCAATCAGCCCCAGCATTTT. This codes for CASSWDRGSNQPQHF.